This TCR beta chain was captured by sequencing in a study of blood T cell repertoires in COVID-19 (dated by TCRdb to the early 2020s). In the study overall: The collaborator samples originated in the United States, Italy and Spain and spanned the acute and convalescent phases of COVID-19. The material from the prospective study consisted of cDNA or gDNA derived from T cells, B-cell-depleted T cells, or PBMCs. Nearly every sample came with metadata listing a de-identified subject ID, COVID-19 status, age in years and sex. Subjects who had been exposed to COVID-19, were actively infected with it, or had recovered from it provided the deeply sampled blood TCRbeta repertoires that made up the dataset. Samples came from the ongoing ImmuneRACE study (first 160 participants) plus 1,254 subjects from 6 global collaborators. The repertoires were released in a freely available public database meant as a resource for research on the immune response to SARS-CoV-2. Where available, HLA class I and class II types were taken from metadata supplied by the sample provider and were not determined by assay-based typing.

Another Seattle source contributed samples from volunteer blood donors who had recovered from COVID-19. The collaborating institutions used their own protocols to collect whole blood in K2EDTA tubes. For TCRbeta analysis, collaborators shipped samples as frozen whole blood, isolated PBMCs, or DNA extracted from either of those sample types. TCRbeta CDR3 regions were amplified from genomic DNA using the immunoSEQ Assay, a bias-controlled multiplex PCR. Per the original workflow: Nucleated cell counts per sample were estimated from amplification of reference gene primers within the assay. Sequence reads were collapsed and filtered to measure the absolute abundance of every unique TCRbeta CDR3 rearrangement. Productive Simpson clonality was computed per sample as the square root of Simpson's diversity index over productive rearrangements. TCRdb retrieved this table from immuneACCESS and kept in-frame rearrangements only. Not all clones are present; in checked studies, unresolved V genes account for under half, and no reason is known for the remainder. The D gene and trimming were derived from the DNA, and the V and J assignments and clone size from that table. This sample lists about 230,000 clones; 80% to 90% were detected once. The ten largest account for about 1.5% of the sample.

Here V drops 3 bases and J drops 4 bases, and the junction holds 4 bases not matched to any gene. Looking up the germline V gene yields CDR1 SGHTA and CDR2 FQGNSA. From its cysteine to its phenylalanine, the CDR3 spans 14 amino acids. The CDR3 DNA has 42 bases and is translated from base 1. Study-level results and caveats: How much clinical and demographic metadata was included differed by source and by participant, and the metadata was provided uncurated.

Worth noting for this clone: Its antigen is still unknown. Base qualities are not provided; no much larger clone lies one nucleotide away.

The source material was peripheral blood. The source of this sequence is a woman between 35 and 50 years old who had recovered from COVID-19. The receptor chain draws on TRBV7-2 and TRBJ2-3; 7 middle bases align to TRBD2. The nucleotide sequence reads TGTGCCAGCAGCTTTGGCGGGGGTCCAGATACGCAGTATTTT. This codes for CASSFGGGPDTQYF.